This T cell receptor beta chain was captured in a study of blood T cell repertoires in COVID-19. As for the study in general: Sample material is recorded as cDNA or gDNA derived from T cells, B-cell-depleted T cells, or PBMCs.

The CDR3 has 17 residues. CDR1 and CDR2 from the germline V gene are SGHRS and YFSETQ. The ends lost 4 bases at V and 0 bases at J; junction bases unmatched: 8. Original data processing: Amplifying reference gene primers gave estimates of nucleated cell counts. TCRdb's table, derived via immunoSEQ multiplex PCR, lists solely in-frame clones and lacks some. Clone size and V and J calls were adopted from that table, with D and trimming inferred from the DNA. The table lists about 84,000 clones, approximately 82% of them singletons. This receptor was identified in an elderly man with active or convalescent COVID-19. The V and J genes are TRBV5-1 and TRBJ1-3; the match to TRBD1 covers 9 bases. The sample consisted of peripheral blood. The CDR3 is CASSVQGQGFSGNTIYF. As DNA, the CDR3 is TGCGCCAGCAGCGTCCAGGGACAGGGATTCTCTGGAAACACCATATATTTT. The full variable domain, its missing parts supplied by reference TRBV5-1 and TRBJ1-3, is KAGVTQTPRYLIKTRGQQVTLSCSPISGHRSVSWYQQTPGQGLQFLFEYFSETQRNKGNFPGRFSGRQFSNSRSEMNVSTLELGDSALYLCASSVQGQGFSGNTIYFGEGSWLTVV.